What follows is one TCR beta chain and its context. The antigen is undetermined. Data came from immunoSEQ multiplex PCR; TCRdb stores just in-frame clones and leaves some out. The table lists about 49,000 clones, 92% of them singletons, with roughly 1.4% in the top ten. The data derive from a study of cytomegalovirus exposure and HLA in healthy donors. Overall study results and limits: Rarity marked most TCR sequences, yet some public TCRs occurred in many donors. Specificity for CMV antigens was confirmed in vitro for a few of the CMV-associated chains. A subsequent analysis found that TCR clusters from the first cohort also tended to co-occur in the approximately 120 validation repertoires, with approximately 95% of cluster scores above 0.

Germline assignment: CDR1 SGHVS and CDR2 FQNEAQ. The CDR3 length is 14 residues. This clonotype was obtained from a young man in good health and CMV-seronegative. The chain uses TRBV7-8 and TRBJ2-7; weak D call: TRBD1 (6 bases). The source material was PBMCs. The CDR3: CASAGVGLGYEQYF. DNA for the CDR3: TGTGCTAGTGCAGGGGTCGGGCTGGGCTACGAGCAGTACTTC.